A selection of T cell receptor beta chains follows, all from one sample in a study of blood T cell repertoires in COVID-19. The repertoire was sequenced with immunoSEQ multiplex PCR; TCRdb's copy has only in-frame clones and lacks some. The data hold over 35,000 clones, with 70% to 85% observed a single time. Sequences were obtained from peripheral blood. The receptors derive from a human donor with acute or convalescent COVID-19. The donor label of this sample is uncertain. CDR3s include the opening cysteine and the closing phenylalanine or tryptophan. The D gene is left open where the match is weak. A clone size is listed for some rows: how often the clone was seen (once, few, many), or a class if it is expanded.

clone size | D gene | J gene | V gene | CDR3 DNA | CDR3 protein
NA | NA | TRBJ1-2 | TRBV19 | TGTGCCAGTAAGACCCCTGGGGGGGTGGCCTATGGCTACACCTTC | CASKTPGGVAYGYTF
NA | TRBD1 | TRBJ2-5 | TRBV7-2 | TGTGCCAGCAGCTTAGATCAGGGGGCTACGGAGACCCAGTACTTC | CASSLDQGATETQYF
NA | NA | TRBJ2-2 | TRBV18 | TGTGCCAGCTCCGACAGGAACACCGGGGAGCTGTTTTTT | CASSDRNTGELFF
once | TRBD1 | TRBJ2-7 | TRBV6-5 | TGTGCCAGCAGATCGACAGGGTCGAGCTCCTACGAGCAGTACTTC | CASRSTGSSSYEQYF
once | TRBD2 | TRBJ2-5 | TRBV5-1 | TGCGCCAGCAGCTTCGGCGGGGGAGGGGAGACCCAGTACTTC | CASSFGGGGETQYF
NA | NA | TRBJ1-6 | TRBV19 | TGTGCCAGTAGTACCCAGGGGACCAATTCACCCCTCCACTTT | CASSTQGTNSPLHF
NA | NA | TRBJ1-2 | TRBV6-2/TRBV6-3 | TGTGCCAGCAGTTACGGCTATTCTCGGGGAAAAAGTCATGGCTACACCTTC | CASSYGYSRGKSHGYTF
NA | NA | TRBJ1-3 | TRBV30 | TGTGCCTGGTCGCAAGCAAACTCTGGAAACACCATATATTTT | CAWSQANSGNTIYF
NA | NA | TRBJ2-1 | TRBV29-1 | TGCAGCGTTTGGGGCTGGTCCAATGAGCAGTTCTTC | CSVWGWSNEQFF
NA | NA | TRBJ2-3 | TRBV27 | TGTGCCAGCAGTTACGGGAGACGCACAGATACGCAGTATTTT | CASSYGRRTDTQYF
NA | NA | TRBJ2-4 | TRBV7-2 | TGTGCCAGCAGTTCGGACAGCCTTGGGAACATTCAGTACTTC | CASSSDSLGNIQYF
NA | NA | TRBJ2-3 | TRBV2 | TGTGCCAGCAGTGAATCACTTCTCACAGATACGCAGTATTTT | CASSESLLTDTQYF
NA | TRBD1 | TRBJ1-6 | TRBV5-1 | TGCGCCAGCAGCTTCGACAGGGATAGTTCACCCCTCCACTTT | CASSFDRDSSPLHF
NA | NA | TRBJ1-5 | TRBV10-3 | TGTGCCATCAGCCCTTCTGAGTCTAGCAATCAGCCCCAGCATTTT | CAISPSESSNQPQHF
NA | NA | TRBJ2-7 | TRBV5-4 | TGTGCCAGCAGCTTGGTGGGGGGCTACGAGCAGTACTTC | CASSLVGGYEQYF
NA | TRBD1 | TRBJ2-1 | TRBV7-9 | TGTGCCAGCAGCCCCGCAGGGGGTCGAACCTACAATGAGCAGTTCTTC | CASSPAGGRTYNEQFF
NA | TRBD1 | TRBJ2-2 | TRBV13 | TGTGCCAGCAGCATACAGGGGACCGGAGCCGGGGAGCTGTTTTTT | CASSIQGTGAGELFF
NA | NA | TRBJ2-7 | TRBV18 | TGTGCCAGCTCACTTATGGAGGGCGAGCAGTACTTC | CASSLMEGEQYF
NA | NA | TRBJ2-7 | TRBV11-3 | TGTGCCAGCAGCCGGGAAAGTATTAGCGAGCAGTACTTC | CASSRESISEQYF
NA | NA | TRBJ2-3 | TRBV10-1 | TGCGCCAGCAGTTTTGATGCGGGAATCGCCACAGATACGCAGTATTTT | CASSFDAGIATDTQYF
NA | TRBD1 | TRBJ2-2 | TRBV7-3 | TGTGCCAGCAGCTTACAGGGGGCAAACACCGGGGAGCTGTTTTTT | CASSLQGANTGELFF
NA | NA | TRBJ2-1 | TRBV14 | TGTGCCAGCAGCCAAGTGGCAGGGGTAACCTACAATGAGCAGTTCTTC | CASSQVAGVTYNEQFF
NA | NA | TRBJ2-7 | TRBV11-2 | TGTGCCAGCAGCTCCGCCTACGAGCAGTACTTC | CASSSAYEQYF
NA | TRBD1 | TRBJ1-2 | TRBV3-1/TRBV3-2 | TGTGCCAGCAGACGGACAGGTTTAGAGACCTATGGCTACACCTTC | CASRRTGLETYGYTF
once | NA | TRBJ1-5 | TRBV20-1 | TGCAGTGCTAGTTCGGGATCGTACCAGCCCCAGCATTTT | CSASSGSYQPQHF
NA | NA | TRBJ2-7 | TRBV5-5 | TGTGCCAGCAGCTTGGCCGGATCCCCAGGGTACGAGCAGTACTTC | CASSLAGSPGYEQYF
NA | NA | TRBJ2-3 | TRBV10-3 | TGTGCCATCAGTGGGGGACACACGGGCACAGATACGCAGTATTTT | CAISGGHTGTDTQYF
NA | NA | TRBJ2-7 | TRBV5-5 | TGTGCCAGCAGCTTTATCAGGGGCATCGACGAGCAGTACTTC | CASSFIRGIDEQYF
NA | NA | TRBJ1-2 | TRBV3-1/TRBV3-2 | TGTGCCAGCAGCCCCGGTGATAACTATGGCTACACCTTC | CASSPGDNYGYTF
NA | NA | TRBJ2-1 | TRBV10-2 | TGCGCCAGCAGTGAGTTGCGGTACAATGAGCAGTTCTTC | CASSELRYNEQFF
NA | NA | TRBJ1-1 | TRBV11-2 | TGTGCCAGCACCCTACAGCGGAATGAAGCTTTCTTT | CASTLQRNEAFF
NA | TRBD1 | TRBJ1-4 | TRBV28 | TGTGCCAGCACGACAGGGCCTAATGAAAAACTGTTTTTT | CASTTGPNEKLFF
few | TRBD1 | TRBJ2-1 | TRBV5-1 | TGCGCCAGCAGCCCGGGACAGAGCTCCTACAATGAGCAGTTCTTC | CASSPGQSSYNEQFF
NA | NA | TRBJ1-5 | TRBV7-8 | TGTGCCAGCAGCTTAGCCCTTTCTAGCAATCAGCCCCAGCATTTT | CASSLALSSNQPQHF
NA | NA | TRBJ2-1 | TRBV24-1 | TGTGCCACCGGTCGGAGCTCCTACAATGAGCAGTTCTTC | CATGRSSYNEQFF
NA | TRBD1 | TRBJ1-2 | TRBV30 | TGTGCCTGGAGCCCCCGGGACAGAGGTTCGGGCTACACCTTC | CAWSPRDRGSGYTF